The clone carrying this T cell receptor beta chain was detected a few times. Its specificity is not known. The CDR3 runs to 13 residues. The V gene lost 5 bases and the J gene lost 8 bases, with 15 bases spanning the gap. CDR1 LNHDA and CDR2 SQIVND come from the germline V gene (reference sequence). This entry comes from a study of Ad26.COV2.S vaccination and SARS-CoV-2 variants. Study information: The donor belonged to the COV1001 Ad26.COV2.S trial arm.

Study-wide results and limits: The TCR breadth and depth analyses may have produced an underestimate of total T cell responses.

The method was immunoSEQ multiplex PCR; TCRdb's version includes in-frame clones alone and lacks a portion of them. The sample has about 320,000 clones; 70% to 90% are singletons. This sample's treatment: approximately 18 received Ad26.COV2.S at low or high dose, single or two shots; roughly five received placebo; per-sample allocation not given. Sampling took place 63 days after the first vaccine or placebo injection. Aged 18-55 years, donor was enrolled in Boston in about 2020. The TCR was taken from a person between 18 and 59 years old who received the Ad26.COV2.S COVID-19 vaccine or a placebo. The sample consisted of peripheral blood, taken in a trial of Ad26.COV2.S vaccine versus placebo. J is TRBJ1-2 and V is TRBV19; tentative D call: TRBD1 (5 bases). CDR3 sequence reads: CASSGRTIGGYTF. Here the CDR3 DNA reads TGTGCCAGTAGTGGGAGGACAATTGGGGGCTACACCTTC. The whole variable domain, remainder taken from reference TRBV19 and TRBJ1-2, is DGGITQSPKYLFRKEGQNVTLSCEQNLNHDAMYWYRQDPGQGLRLIYYSQIVNDFQKGDIAEGYSVSREKKESFPLTVTSAQKNPTAFYLCASSGRTIGGYTFGSGTRLTVV.